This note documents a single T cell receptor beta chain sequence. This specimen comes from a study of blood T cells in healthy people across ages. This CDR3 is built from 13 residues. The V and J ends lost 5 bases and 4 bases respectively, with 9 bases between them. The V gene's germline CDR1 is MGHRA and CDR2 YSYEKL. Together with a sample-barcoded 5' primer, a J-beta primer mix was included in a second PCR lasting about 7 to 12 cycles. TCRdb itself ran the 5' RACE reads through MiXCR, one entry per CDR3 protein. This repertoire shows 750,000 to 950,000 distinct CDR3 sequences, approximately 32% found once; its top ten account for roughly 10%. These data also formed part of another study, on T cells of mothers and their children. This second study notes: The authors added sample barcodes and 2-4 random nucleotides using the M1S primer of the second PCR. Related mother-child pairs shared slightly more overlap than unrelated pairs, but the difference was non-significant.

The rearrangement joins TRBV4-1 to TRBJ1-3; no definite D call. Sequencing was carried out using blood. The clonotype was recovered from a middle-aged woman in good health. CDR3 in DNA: TGCGCCAGCAGCGTCAAGGGCGGAAACACCATATATTTT. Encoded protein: CASSVKGGNTIYF.